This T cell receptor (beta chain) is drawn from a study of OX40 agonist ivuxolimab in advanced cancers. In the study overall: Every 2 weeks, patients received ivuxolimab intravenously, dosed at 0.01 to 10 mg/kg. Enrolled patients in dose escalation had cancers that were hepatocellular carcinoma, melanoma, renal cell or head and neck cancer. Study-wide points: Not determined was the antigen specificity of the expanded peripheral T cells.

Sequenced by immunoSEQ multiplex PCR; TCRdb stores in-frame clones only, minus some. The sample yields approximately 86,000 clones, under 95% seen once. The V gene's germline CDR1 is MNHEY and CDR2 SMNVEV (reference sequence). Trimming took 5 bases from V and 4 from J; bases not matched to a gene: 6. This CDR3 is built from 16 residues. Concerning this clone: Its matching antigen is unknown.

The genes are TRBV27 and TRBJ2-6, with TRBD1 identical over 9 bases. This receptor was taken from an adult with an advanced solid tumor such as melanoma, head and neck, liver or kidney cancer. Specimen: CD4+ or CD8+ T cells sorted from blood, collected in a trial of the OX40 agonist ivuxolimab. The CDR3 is CASSIYRGQGANVLTF. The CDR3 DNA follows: TGTGCCAGCAGTATCTACAGGGGGCAAGGGGCCAACGTCCTGACTTTC.